The rows below give T cell receptor beta chains drawn from one sample of a study of identical twins' blood T cells. TCRdb re-derived calls from the 5' RACE reads in MiXCR, one entry per CDR3 protein. The sample yields about 370,000 distinct CDR3 sequences, roughly 27% seen once. The specimen sequenced was PBMCs. Receptors were obtained from a woman aged 18-49 years in good health. Each CDR3 is given with its conserved first and last residue. The D gene is left open where the match is weak. Only part of the rows carry a size: once, few, many, or a class if the clone is expanded.

clone_size | d_call | j_call | v_call | cdr3_aa | cdr3_nt
NA | NA | TRBJ1-2 | TRBV5-5 | CASSLEWGIVDLTSYGYTF | TGTGCCAGCAGCTTGGAGTGGGGAATAGTGGACCTGACTTCCTATGGCTACACCTTC
NA | NA | TRBJ1-1 | TRBV7-9 | CASSLGGIYTEAFF | TGTGCCAGCAGCTTAGGAGGGATCTACACTGAAGCTTTCTTT
once | NA | TRBJ2-7 | TRBV20-1 | CSSSSSVAGRATYEQYF | TGCAGTTCTAGCTCCTCCGTGGCGGGAAGAGCGACCTACGAGCAGTACTTC
many | NA | TRBJ1-3 | TRBV3-1 | CASSQSGTRGYLSGNTIYF | TGTGCCAGCAGCCAATCCGGGACGAGAGGCTATTTATCTGGAAACACCATATATTTT
NA | NA | TRBJ1-3 | TRBV6-1 | CASSLHRVGSGNTIYF | TGTGCCAGCAGTTTACACAGGGTCGGCTCTGGAAACACCATATATTTT
NA | NA | TRBJ2-7 | TRBV12-3/TRBV12-4 | CASSLRALLGGNSYEQYF | TGTGCCAGCAGTTTAAGGGCCCTTTTGGGGGGAAACTCCTACGAGCAGTACTTC
NA | NA | TRBJ2-7 | TRBV11-3 | CASNNSSYEQYF | TGTGCCAGCAATAACAGCTCCTACGAGCAGTACTTC
NA | NA | TRBJ1-1 | TRBV7-9 | CASSFDFPEAFF | TGTGCCAGCAGCTTTGACTTTCCTGAAGCTTTCTTT
many | NA | TRBJ1-6 | TRBV2 | CASSEVADNSPLHF | TGTGCCAGCAGTGAAGTGGCAGATAATTCACCCCTCCACTTT
many | NA | TRBJ1-1 | TRBV12-3/TRBV12-4 | CASSRYLQGNTEAFF | TGTGCCAGCAGTCGTTACTTACAGGGGAACACTGAAGCTTTCTTT
NA | TRBD1 | TRBJ1-1 | TRBV14 | CASSPTGGVTEAFF | TGTGCCAGCAGCCCGACAGGGGGGGTCACTGAAGCTTTCTTT
few | NA | TRBJ1-2 | TRBV20-1 | CSAPTGLGNYGYTF | TGCAGTGCTCCGACAGGCCTGGGGAACTATGGCTACACCTTC
once | NA | TRBJ2-2 | TRBV11-2 | CASSLVGGAGELFF | TGTGCCAGCAGCTTAGTTGGCGGGGCCGGGGAGCTGTTTTTT
few | TRBD2 | TRBJ2-5 | TRBV5-1 | CASSLYGGGGQETQYF | TGCGCCAGCAGCTTGTACGGCGGGGGGGGCCAAGAGACCCAGTACTTC
NA | NA | TRBJ2-2 | TRBV12-5 | CASGAHRANTGELFF | TGTGCTAGTGGGGCCCACAGGGCGAACACCGGGGAGCTGTTTTTT
NA | TRBD1 | TRBJ2-5 | TRBV3-1 | CASSQRTGQETQYF | TGTGCCAGCAGCCAGAGGACAGGTCAAGAGACCCAGTACTTC
NA | TRBD1 | TRBJ2-7 | TRBV7-2 | CASSQDREAYEQYF | TGTGCCAGCAGCCAAGACAGGGAAGCCTACGAGCAGTACTTC
NA | NA | TRBJ1-3 | TRBV5-1 | CASSLGVAGNTIYF | TGCGCCAGCAGCTTGGGGGTAGCTGGAAACACCATATATTTT
few | NA | TRBJ1-1 | TRBV29-1 | CSVDRGEYTEAFF | TGCAGCGTTGATAGGGGGGAGTACACTGAAGCTTTCTTT
NA | NA | TRBJ1-6 | TRBV6-5 | CASRLLRDSSPLHF | TGTGCCAGCAGATTACTTAGGGATAGTTCACCCCTCCACTTT
few | NA | TRBJ2-3 | TRBV2 | CASSEARLSDTQYF | TGTGCCAGCAGTGAAGCCCGACTATCGGATACGCAGTATTTT
many | NA | TRBJ1-1 | TRBV9 | CASSGAFSEAFF | TGTGCCAGCAGCGGGGCGTTTTCGGAAGCTTTCTTT
few | NA | TRBJ1-1 | TRBV5-1 | CASSFTDVAEAFF | TGCGCCAGCAGCTTTACGGATGTCGCTGAAGCTTTCTTT
NA | NA | TRBJ2-2 | TRBV11-3 | CASSLRGRSTGELFF | TGTGCCAGCAGCTTACGCGGGCGTAGCACCGGGGAGCTGTTTTTT
NA | TRBD1 | TRBJ1-5 | TRBV7-2 | CASSGQGVQNQPQHF | TGTGCCAGCAGCGGTCAGGGGGTTCAGAATCAGCCCCAGCATTTT
few | NA | TRBJ2-3 | TRBV6-6 | CASSCPQGATQYF | TGTGCCAGCAGTTGCCCACAGGGTGCTACGCAGTATTTT
few | NA | TRBJ2-2 | TRBV27 | CASRKTGPGNTGELFF | TGTGCCAGCAGGAAGACAGGACCCGGGAACACCGGGGAGCTGTTTTTT
few | NA | TRBJ1-5 | TRBV18 | CASSPVDNQPQHF | TGTGCCAGCTCACCCGTGGACAATCAGCCCCAGCATTTT
NA | NA | TRBJ2-1 | TRBV5-4 | CASSGRTELNEQFF | TGTGCCAGCAGCGGACGGACAGAATTAAATGAGCAGTTCTTC
NA | TRBD1 | TRBJ2-4 | TRBV11-2 | CASSPRQGSIQYF | TGTGCCAGCAGCCCACGACAGGGAAGCATTCAGTACTTC
NA | NA | TRBJ2-3 | TRBV18 | CASSPVSSTDMQYF | TGTGCCAGCTCACCAGTTTCGAGCACAGATATGCAGTATTTT
NA | NA | TRBJ1-3 | TRBV7-2 | CASSFRVGSGNTIYF | TGTGCCAGCAGCTTTCGGGTCGGTTCGGGAAACACCATATATTTT
NA | NA | TRBJ2-6 | TRBV5-1 | CASSPRLSGANVLTF | TGCGCCAGCAGCCCGCGGTTGTCTGGGGCCAACGTCCTGACTTTC
many | TRBD1 | TRBJ1-1 | TRBV5-1 | CASSRGTARLTEAFF | TGCGCCAGCAGCCGGGGGACAGCCCGCCTCACTGAAGCTTTCTTT
NA | TRBD1 | TRBJ1-2 | TRBV27 | CASRQGAYGYTF | TGTGCCAGCAGGCAGGGGGCCTATGGCTACACCTTC
many | TRBD1 | TRBJ1-1 | TRBV6-2/TRBV6-3 | CASTGHRGGNTEAFF | TGTGCCAGCACGGGACACAGGGGAGGAAACACTGAAGCTTTCTTT
NA | TRBD2 | TRBJ2-3 | TRBV5-1 | CASSLASGRASDTQYF | TGCGCCAGCAGCTTGGCTAGCGGGAGGGCCTCCGATACGCAGTATTTT
NA | NA | TRBJ2-2 | TRBV19 | CAIRKADRTGELFF | TGTGCCATTAGAAAAGCGGACCGCACCGGGGAGCTGTTTTTT
NA | NA | TRBJ1-1 | TRBV12-3/TRBV12-4 | CAGSLRQGVAEAFF | TGTGCCGGCAGCCTGCGACAAGGCGTGGCTGAAGCTTTCTTT
few | TRBD2 | TRBJ2-1 | TRBV20-1 | CSAQNPRGWRGGHYNEQFF | TGCAGTGCTCAGAACCCACGGGGATGGCGGGGGGGCCACTACAATGAGCAGTTCTTC
NA | NA | TRBJ2-3 | TRBV20-1 | CSAPRGPDTQYF | TGCAGTGCCCCCCGGGGCCCAGATACGCAGTATTTT